A few counts support the clone carrying this T cell receptor beta chain. As processed by the authors: Amplification of reference gene primers was used by the study to estimate nucleated cell counts. TCRdb's copy holds only in-frame clones and misses some; the assay was immunoSEQ multiplex PCR. V and J calls and clone size come straight from that table; D and trimming were deduced from the DNA. This repertoire shows 35,000 to 50,000 clones, about 88% found once; its top ten account for less than 15%. This entry comes from a study of blood T cell repertoires in COVID-19. Study-level information: Sites across the United States, Italy and Spain contributed samples from acute and convalescent COVID-19. In each case, the material was cDNA or gDNA derived from T cells, B-cell-depleted T cells, or PBMCs.

The sequence derives from a woman between 65 and 79 years old in a cohort sampled during active COVID-19. Sequenced input: peripheral blood.

The CDR3 loop is CAWSPFTPGSNQPQHF. DNA of the CDR3: TGTGCCTGGAGTCCCTTCACCCCAGGGAGCAATCAGCCCCAGCATTTT. The V and J genes are TRBV30 and TRBJ1-5; the D gene is possibly TRBD1 (5 bases). Trimming removed 2 bases at V and 1 base at J, with 15 bases between. The germline V gene encodes CDR1 GTSNPN and CDR2 SVGIG (reference sequence). This CDR3 comprises 16 residues.